Described below is a single T cell receptor (beta chain) sequence and its context. This entry comes from a study of blood T cell repertoires in COVID-19. Study summary: Acute and convalescent COVID-19 samples came from the United States, Italy and Spain. PBMCs, B-cell-depleted T cells, or T cells provided the cDNA or gDNA that made up the material.

CDR1 and CDR2 from the germline V gene are SQVTM and ANQGSEA. The CDR3 is 15 amino acids. V gave up 7 bases and J gave up 0 bases, with 13 bases separating them. Original methodology: How many nucleated cells were present was estimated from reference gene primer amplification. The table came from immunoSEQ multiplex PCR; TCRdb's copy has only in-frame clones and leaves some out. The V and J calls and clone size are taken from that table; D and trimming were inferred from the DNA. The sample holds 55,000 to 85,000 clones, around 80% seen once. Specimen: peripheral blood. The receptor's source is a man aged 55-75 years with active or convalescent COVID-19. This chain connects TRBV29-1 to TRBJ2-6; tentatively, D is TRBD2 (6 bases). The CDR3 coding sequence is TGCAGCGCCGGGGGTCACTACTCTGGGGCCAACGTCCTGACTTTC. The encoded protein is CSAGGHYSGANVLTF.